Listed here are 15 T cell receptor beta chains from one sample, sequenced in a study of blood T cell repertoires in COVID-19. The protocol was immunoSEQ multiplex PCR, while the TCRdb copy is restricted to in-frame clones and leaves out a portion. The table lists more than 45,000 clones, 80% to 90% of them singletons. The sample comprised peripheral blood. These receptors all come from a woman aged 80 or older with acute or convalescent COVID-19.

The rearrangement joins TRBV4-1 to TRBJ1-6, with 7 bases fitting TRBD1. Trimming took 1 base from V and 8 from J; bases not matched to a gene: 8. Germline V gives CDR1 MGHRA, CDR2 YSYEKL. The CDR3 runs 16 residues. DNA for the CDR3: TGCGCCAGCAGCCAAGTCGCGGGACAGTATTATTCACCCCTCCACTTT. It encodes CASSQVAGQYYSPLHF.

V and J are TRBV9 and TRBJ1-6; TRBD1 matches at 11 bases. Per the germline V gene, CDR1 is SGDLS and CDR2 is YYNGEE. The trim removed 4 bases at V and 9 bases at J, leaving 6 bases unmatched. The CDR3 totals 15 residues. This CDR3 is CASSPGQGAVSPLHF. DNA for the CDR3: TGTGCCAGCAGCCCAGGACAGGGGGCAGTTTCACCCCTCCACTTT.

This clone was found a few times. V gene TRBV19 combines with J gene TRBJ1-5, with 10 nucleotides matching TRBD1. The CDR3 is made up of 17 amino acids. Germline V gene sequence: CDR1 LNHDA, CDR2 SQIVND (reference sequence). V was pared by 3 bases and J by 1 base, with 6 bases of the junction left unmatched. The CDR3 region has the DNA TGTGCCAGTAGTATCGGGACAGGGGCTGTCAGCAATCAGCCCCAGCATTTT. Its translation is CASSIGTGAVSNQPQHF.

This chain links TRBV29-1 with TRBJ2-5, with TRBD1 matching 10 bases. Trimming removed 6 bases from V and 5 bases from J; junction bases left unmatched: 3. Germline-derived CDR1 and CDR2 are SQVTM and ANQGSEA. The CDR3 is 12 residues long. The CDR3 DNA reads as TGCAGCGTGACAGGGGGCGCGGAGACCCAGTACTTC. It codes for CSVTGGAETQYF. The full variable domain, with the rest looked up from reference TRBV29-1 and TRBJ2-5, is SAVISQKPSRDICQRGTSLTIQCQVDSQVTMMFWYRQQPGQSLTLIATANQGSEATYESGFVIDKFPISRPNLTFSTLTVSNMSPEDSSIYLCSVTGGAETQYFGPGTRLLVL.

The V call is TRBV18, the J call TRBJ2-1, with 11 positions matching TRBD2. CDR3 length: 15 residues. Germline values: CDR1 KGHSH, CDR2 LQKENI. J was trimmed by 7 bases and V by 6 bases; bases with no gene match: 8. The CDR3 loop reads CASSPGLAELNEQFF. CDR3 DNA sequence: TGTGCCAGCTCCCCGGGACTAGCGGAGCTGAATGAGCAGTTCTTC.

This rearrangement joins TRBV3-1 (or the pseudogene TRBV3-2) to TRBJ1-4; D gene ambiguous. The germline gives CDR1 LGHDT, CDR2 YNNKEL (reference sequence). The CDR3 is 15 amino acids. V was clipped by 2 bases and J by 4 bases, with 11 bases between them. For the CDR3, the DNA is TGTGCCAGCAGCCAAAGACAAGTATTTAATGAAAAACTGTTTTTT. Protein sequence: CASSQRQVFNEKLFF.

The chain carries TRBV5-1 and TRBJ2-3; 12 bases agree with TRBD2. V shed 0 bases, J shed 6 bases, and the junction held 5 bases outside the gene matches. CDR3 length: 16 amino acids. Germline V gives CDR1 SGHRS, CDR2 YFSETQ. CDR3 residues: CASSLELAGGWDTQYF. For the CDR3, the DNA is TGCGCCAGCAGCTTGGAACTAGCGGGGGGTTGGGATACGCAGTATTTT.

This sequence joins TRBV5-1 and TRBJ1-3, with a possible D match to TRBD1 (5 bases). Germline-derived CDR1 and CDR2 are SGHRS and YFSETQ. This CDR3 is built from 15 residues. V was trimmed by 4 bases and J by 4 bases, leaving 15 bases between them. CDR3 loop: CASSQNTGDGNTIYF. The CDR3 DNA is TGCGCCAGCAGCCAGAATACAGGAGACGGAAACACCATATATTTT.

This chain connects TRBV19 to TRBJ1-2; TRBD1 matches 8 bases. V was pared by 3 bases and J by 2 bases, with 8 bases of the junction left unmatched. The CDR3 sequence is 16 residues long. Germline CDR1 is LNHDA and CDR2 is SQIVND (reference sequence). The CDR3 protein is CASSMNRGAFNYGYTF. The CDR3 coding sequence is TGTGCCAGTAGTATGAACAGGGGGGCTTTCAACTATGGCTACACCTTC.

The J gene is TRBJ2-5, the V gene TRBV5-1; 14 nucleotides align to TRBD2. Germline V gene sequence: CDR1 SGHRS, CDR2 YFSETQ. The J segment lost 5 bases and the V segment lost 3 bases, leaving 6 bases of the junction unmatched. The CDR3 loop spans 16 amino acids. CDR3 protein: CASSSGTSGGLETQYF. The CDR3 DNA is TGCGCCAGCAGCTCCGGGACTAGCGGGGGATTGGAGACCCAGTACTTC.

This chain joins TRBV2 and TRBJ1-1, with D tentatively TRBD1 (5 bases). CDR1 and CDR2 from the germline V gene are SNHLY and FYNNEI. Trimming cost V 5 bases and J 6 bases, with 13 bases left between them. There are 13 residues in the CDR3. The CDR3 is CASSKQGMAEAFF. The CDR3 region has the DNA TGTGCCAGCAGTAAGCAGGGTATGGCTGAAGCTTTCTTT. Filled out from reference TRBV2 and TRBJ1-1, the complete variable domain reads EPEVTQTPSHQVTQMGQEVILRCVPISNHLYFYWYRQILGQKVEFLVSFYNNEISEKSEIFDDQFSVERPDGSNFTLKIRSTKLEDSAMYFCASSKQGMAEAFFGQGTRLTVV.

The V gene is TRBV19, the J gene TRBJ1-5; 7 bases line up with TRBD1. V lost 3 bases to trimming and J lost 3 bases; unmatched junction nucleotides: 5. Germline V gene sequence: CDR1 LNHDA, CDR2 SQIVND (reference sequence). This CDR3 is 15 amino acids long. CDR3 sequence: CASSMETGFNQPQHF. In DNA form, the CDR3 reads TGTGCCAGTAGTATGGAGACAGGGTTCAATCAGCCCCAGCATTTT.

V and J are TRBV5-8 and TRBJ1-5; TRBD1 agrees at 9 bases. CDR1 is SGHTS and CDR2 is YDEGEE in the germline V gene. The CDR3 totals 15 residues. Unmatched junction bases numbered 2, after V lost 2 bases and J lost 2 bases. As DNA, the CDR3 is TGTGCCAGCAGCTTACAGGGGGCCGGCAATCAGCCCCAGCATTTT. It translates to CASSLQGAGNQPQHF.

The CDR3 sequence is CASSRSLRDRIPDTQYF. The CDR3 coding sequence is TGTGCCAGCAGCCGCTCGCTCCGGGACAGGATCCCAGATACGCAGTATTTT. The J gene is TRBJ2-3, the V gene TRBV7-9, with 8 bases fitting TRBD1. Unmatched junction bases numbered 14, after V lost 5 bases and J lost 4 bases. Germline V gene lookup returns CDR1 SEHNR and CDR2 FQNEAQ (reference sequence). This CDR3 region has 17 residues.

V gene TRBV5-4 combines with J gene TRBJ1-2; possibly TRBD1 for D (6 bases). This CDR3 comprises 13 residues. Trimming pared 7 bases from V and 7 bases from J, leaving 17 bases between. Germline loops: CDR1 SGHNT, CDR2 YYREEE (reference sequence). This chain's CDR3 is CASRTEALSGYTF. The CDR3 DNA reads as TGTGCCAGCCGGACAGAGGCGTTGAGTGGCTACACCTTC.